These T cell receptor beta chains were read from a single sample in a study of blood T cell repertoires in COVID-19. TCRdb keeps only in-frame clones here, not all; method: immunoSEQ multiplex PCR. The sample lists some 160,000 clones, around 80% occurring once. The sample taken for sequencing was peripheral blood. The receptors were sampled from a man in his sixties or seventies with active or convalescent COVID-19. Both conserved end residues are part of each CDR3. D genes are given only for firm matches. The size field is filled for only some rows; it gives once, few, many or a size class.

TRBV15	.	.	TRBJ1-1	CATTLRGDTEAFF	TGTGCCACGACCCTCCGAGGAGACACTGAAGCTTTCTTT
TRBV2	TRBD1	.	TRBJ1-2	CASSVWRDRGSFNYGYTF	TGTGCCAGCAGTGTCTGGCGGGACAGGGGATCTTTCAACTATGGCTACACCTTC
TRBV28	TRBD1	few	TRBJ1-2	CASISAGQSYGYTF	TGTGCCAGCATTTCTGCGGGACAGTCCTATGGCTACACCTTC
TRBV7-2	TRBD1	.	TRBJ1-2	CASSVTGTGFGYTF	TGTGCCAGCAGCGTAACCGGGACAGGGTTCGGCTACACCTTC
TRBV6-4	TRBD1	.	TRBJ2-1	CATPGQIYNEQFF	TGTGCCACCCCGGGACAGATCTACAATGAGCAGTTCTTC
TRBV6-5	TRBD2	few	TRBJ2-7	CASSYALAGVHEQYF	TGTGCCAGCAGTTACGCTCTAGCGGGGGTACACGAGCAGTACTTC
TRBV7-2	.	.	TRBJ2-5	CASSRAGGGETQYF	TGTGCCAGCAGCAGGGCAGGTGGCGGGGAGACCCAGTACTTC
TRBV7-9	TRBD2	.	TRBJ2-7	CASSGSSGRGYEQYF	TGTGCCAGCAGCGGGAGCAGCGGGAGAGGCTACGAGCAGTACTTC
TRBV30	.	.	TRBJ1-1	CAWIRGTEAFF	TGTGCCTGGATTCGGGGTACTGAAGCTTTCTTT
TRBV11-2	TRBD1	.	TRBJ1-1	CASSLGQGEAFF	TGTGCCAGCAGCTTAGGACAGGGTGAAGCTTTCTTT
TRBV27	.	.	TRBJ2-5	CASSFTVYETQYF	TGTGCCAGCAGTTTCACAGTATATGAGACCCAGTACTTC
TRBV4-2	TRBD2	.	TRBJ2-1	CASSQEGAGARHNEQFF	TGTGCCAGCAGCCAAGAAGGGGCGGGAGCTCGGCACAATGAGCAGTTCTTC
TRBV19	TRBD1	once	TRBJ1-2	CASSIEEGASSGYTF	TGTGCCAGTAGTATAGAGGAGGGGGCATCCAGTGGCTACACCTTC